These T cell receptor beta chains were read from a single sample in a study of OX40 agonist ivuxolimab in advanced cancers. The repertoire was sequenced with immunoSEQ multiplex PCR; TCRdb's copy has only in-frame clones and lacks some. The sample has 12,000 or so clones; roughly 84% are singletons. The sample was CD4+ or CD8+ T cells sorted from blood, taken in a trial of the OX40 agonist ivuxolimab. These receptors came from an adult with an advanced solid tumor such as melanoma, head and neck, liver or kidney cancer. Both conserved end residues are part of each CDR3. D genes are given only for firm matches. A row's size may be missing; if present it is once, few, many or a size class.

>TRBV5-1|TRBD2|-|TRBJ2-3
CASSLDGLAGPSDTQYF
TGCGCCAGCAGCTTGGACGGCCTAGCGGGCCCCTCAGATACGCAGTATTTT
>TRBV10-3|-|-|TRBJ1-1
CAISESESTEAFF
TGTGCCATCAGTGAGTCTGAAAGCACTGAAGCTTTCTTT
>TRBV2|-|-|TRBJ1-5
CASRPPGRRNQPQHF
TGTGCCAGCAGGCCCCCGGGACGCAGAAATCAGCCCCAGCATTTT
>TRBV4-1|TRBD1|-|TRBJ2-1
CASSQTGTGHNEQFF
TGCGCCAGCAGCCAGACCGGGACAGGGCACAATGAGCAGTTCTTC
>TRBV6-6|TRBD1|-|TRBJ1-1
CASSYTQTGANTEAFF
TGTGCCAGCAGTTACACCCAGACAGGGGCAAACACTGAAGCTTTCTTT
>TRBV27|TRBD2|-|TRBJ2-2
CASNPGGAYTGELFF
TGTGCCAGCAACCCGGGGGGGGCATACACCGGGGAGCTGTTTTTT
>TRBV6-5|TRBD1|once|TRBJ1-5
CASQGIGQANQPQHF
TGTGCCAGCCAAGGAATTGGACAGGCAAATCAGCCCCAGCATTTT
>TRBV19|TRBD2|-|TRBJ2-3
CASTTTSGVDTQYF
TGTGCCAGTACCACGACTAGCGGGGTAGATACGCAGTATTTT
>TRBV18|-|-|TRBJ1-4
CASSATGPNEKLFF
TGTGCCAGCTCAGCGACCGGTCCTAATGAAAAACTGTTTTTT
>TRBV6-4|-|-|TRBJ1-3
CASSDSQGAGNTIYF
TGTGCCAGCAGTGACTCCCAGGGTGCTGGAAACACCATATATTTT
>TRBV5-4|-|-|TRBJ2-7
CASSQRTGDYSYEQYF
TGTGCCAGCAGCCAACGTACAGGGGACTACTCCTACGAGCAGTACTTC
>TRBV4-2|TRBD1|-|TRBJ1-3
CASRLEGTGSGNTIYF
TGTGCCAGCAGGCTAGAAGGGACAGGGTCTGGAAACACCATATATTTT
>TRBV5-6|-|-|TRBJ2-7
CASSLGLGSYEQYF
TGTGCCAGCAGCTTGGGGCTAGGGTCCTACGAGCAGTACTTC
>TRBV4-1|-|few|TRBJ1-5
CASSLETGTWPQHF
TGCGCCAGCAGCCTCGAAACAGGGACATGGCCCCAGCATTTT
>TRBV27|-|-|TRBJ1-5
CASSLRGSNQPQHF
TGTGCCAGCAGTTTAAGGGGTTCCAATCAGCCCCAGCATTTT
>TRBV6-1|-|-|TRBJ1-1
CASRPGYMNTEAFF
TGTGCCAGCAGGCCGGGTTACATGAACACTGAAGCTTTCTTT
>TRBV5-4|-|-|TRBJ2-3
CASSLRGLRGDTQYF
TGTGCCAGCAGCTTGCGGGGCCTACGAGGAGATACGCAGTATTTT
>TRBV19|TRBD1|-|TRBJ1-2
CASSVIRDRASNYGYTF
TGTGCCAGTAGTGTCATCCGGGACAGGGCCTCCAACTATGGCTACACCTTC
>TRBV4-1|-|-|TRBJ1-5
CASSQADGVYSNQPQHF
TGCGCCAGCAGCCAAGCGGACGGGGTTTATAGCAATCAGCCCCAGCATTTT
>TRBV7-9|-|-|TRBJ1-4
CASSSVGTEKLFF
TGTGCCAGCAGCTCTGTGGGCACGGAAAAACTGTTTTTT
>TRBV5-1|-|-|TRBJ2-3
CASSPTDRTDTQYF
TGCGCCAGCAGCCCCACGGATCGCACAGATACGCAGTATTTT
>TRBV27|TRBD1|-|TRBJ2-2
CASSSPGQGGITGELFF
TGTGCCAGCAGTTCCCCCGGACAGGGTGGCATCACCGGGGAGCTGTTTTTT
>TRBV5-8|-|-|TRBJ1-1
CASSLGQSGTEAFF
TGTGCCAGCAGCTTGGGACAGTCAGGCACTGAAGCTTTCTTT
>TRBV5-1|-|-|TRBJ1-4
CASSDARTLRRLFF
TGCGCCAGCAGCGACGCCCGGACACTGCGGCGACTGTTTTTT
>TRBV5-1|-|-|TRBJ1-2
CASSFGGPNYGYTF
TGCGCCAGCAGCTTCGGGGGGCCCAACTATGGCTACACCTTC
>TRBV19|-|-|TRBJ1-2
CARGSGGDGYTF
TGTGCCAGAGGATCGGGGGGGGATGGCTACACCTTC
>TRBV21-1|-|-|TRBJ2-7
CASSKVGDRRSTGLYEQYF
TGTGCCAGCAGCAAGGTAGGGGATAGGCGATCGACAGGTCTCTACGAGCAGTACTTC
>TRBV11-2|TRBD2|-|TRBJ2-5
CASSLRLATQETQYF
TGTGCCAGCAGCTTAAGACTAGCCACCCAAGAGACCCAGTACTTC
>TRBV4-2|-|-|TRBJ2-7
CASSQEPATYYEQYF
TGTGCCAGCAGCCAAGAGCCAGCAACCTACTACGAGCAGTACTTC
>TRBV4-1|-|-|TRBJ1-1
CASSQAFTDLNTEAFF
TGCGCCAGCAGCCAAGCCTTCACAGATTTGAACACTGAAGCTTTCTTT
>TRBV5-1|TRBD1|-|TRBJ2-1
CASRPGTGGYNEQFF
TGCGCCAGCAGGCCCGGGACAGGGGGCTACAATGAGCAGTTCTTC
>TRBV2|TRBD1|-|TRBJ1-2
CASSGDRGYGYTF
TGTGCCAGCAGTGGAGACAGGGGTTATGGCTACACCTTC
>TRBV7-8|-|-|TRBJ1-5
CASSPDRVSGRSYSNQPQHF
TGTGCCAGCAGCCCAGATCGGGTGTCGGGACGGTCGTATAGCAATCAGCCCCAGCATTTT
>TRBV5-1|-|-|TRBJ1-1
CASSLEWVNTEAFF
TGCGCCAGCAGCTTGGAGTGGGTTAACACTGAAGCTTTCTTT
>TRBV13|-|-|TRBJ2-3
CASDSRRQNTDTQYF
TGTGCCAGCGACAGCCGACGGCAGAACACAGATACGCAGTATTTT
>TRBV6-1|-|-|TRBJ2-7
CASSERGASYEQYF
TGTGCCAGCAGTGAAAGGGGGGCGTCCTACGAGCAGTACTTC
>TRBV11-2|TRBD2|-|TRBJ2-5
CASSLAPRLAGGETQYF
TGTGCCAGCAGCTTAGCCCCCCGACTAGCGGGGGGAGAGACCCAGTACTTC
>TRBV27|-|-|TRBJ2-7
CASSLGPKPYEQYF
TGTGCCAGCAGTTTAGGGCCAAAACCCTACGAGCAGTACTTC
>TRBV7-9|-|-|TRBJ2-7
CASSVTGFSYEQYF
TGTGCCAGCAGCGTAACAGGGTTCTCCTACGAGCAGTACTTC
>TRBV7-9|-|-|TRBJ2-1
CASSPGGAYNEQFF
TGTGCCAGCAGCCCAGGGGGGGCCTACAATGAGCAGTTCTTC
>TRBV27|-|-|TRBJ1-2
CASSFGRGSYGYTF
TGTGCCAGCAGTTTCGGCAGGGGATCCTATGGCTACACCTTC
>TRBV9|-|-|TRBJ2-3
CASSVGGSTDTQYF
TGTGCCAGCAGCGTGGGCGGAAGCACAGATACGCAGTATTTT
>TRBV27|TRBD1|-|TRBJ2-1
CASSKRQGARSYNEQFF
TGTGCCAGCAGTAAGAGACAGGGGGCTCGCTCCTACAATGAGCAGTTCTTC
>TRBV5-5|TRBD2|-|TRBJ2-7
CASSASMGGGEQYF
TGTGCCAGCAGCGCCTCTATGGGGGGGGGCGAGCAGTACTTC